Below are 7 T cell receptor beta chains sequenced from a single sample in a study of technical replicates of blood from a handful of donors. Sequenced by immunoSEQ multiplex PCR; TCRdb stores in-frame clones only, minus some. The table includes approximately 84,000 clones, about 98% detected once. Sequencing was done on a sample of T cells isolated from PBMCs. The receptors originated from a human donor in good health.

The chain employs TRBV11-2 and TRBJ2-7; 8 bases are a match to TRBD2. There are 15 residues in the CDR3. CDR1 is SGHAT, CDR2 FQNNGV, per germline. With 4 bases clipped from V and 5 bases from J, the junction kept 10 bases outside the gene matches. CDR3 sequence (DNA): TGTGCCAGCAGCTCACCCGATAGCGGGAAAGACGAGCAGTACTTC. Encoded protein: CASSSPDSGKDEQYF.

The CDR3 bases are TGTGCCAGCAGCGTTGGGACTAGCGGGGGGCCGATGAATCAGTTCTTC. This translates into CASSVGTSGGPMNQFF. The gene calls are TRBV9 and TRBJ2-1, with 15 bases lining up with TRBD2. Germline assignment: CDR1 SGDLS and CDR2 YYNGEE. The CDR3 is 16 amino acids. Unmatched junction bases numbered 10, after V lost 2 bases and J lost 13 bases.

The chain is built from TRBV7-7 and TRBJ2-3; TRBD2 agrees at 11 bases. Germline values: CDR1 SSHAT, CDR2 FNYEAQ (reference sequence). The CDR3 covers 17 residues. The ends lost 1 base at V and 0 bases at J; junction bases unmatched: 3. This CDR3 is CASSLGRTSGSTDTQYF. DNA for the CDR3: TGTGCCAGCAGCTTAGGGAGGACTAGCGGGAGCACAGATACGCAGTATTTT.

The V and J genes are TRBV4-1 and TRBJ1-4, with TRBD1 matching over 7 bases. Germline CDR1 MGHRA, CDR2 YSYEKL. V lost 6 bases to trimming and J lost 7 bases; unmatched junction nucleotides: 2. The CDR3 has 12 residues. The CDR3 sequence is CASRQGTEKLFF. The CDR3 DNA reads TGCGCCAGCAGACAGGGGACTGAAAAACTGTTTTTT.

The V call is TRBV5-1, the J call TRBJ1-1; 8 nucleotides match TRBD1. V lost 3 bases to trimming and J lost 8 bases; unmatched junction nucleotides: 9. CDR3 length: 14 amino acids. Germline loops: CDR1 SGHRS, CDR2 YFSETQ. The CDR3 DNA reads as TGCGCCAGCAGCTCGGATCACAGGGGGGCAGAAGCTTTCTTT. Protein sequence: CASSSDHRGAEAFF. The full variable domain, with the rest looked up from reference TRBV5-1 and TRBJ1-1, is KAGVTQTPRYLIKTRGQQVTLSCSPISGHRSVSWYQQTPGQGLQFLFEYFSETQRNKGNFPGRFSGRQFSNSRSEMNVSTLELGDSALYLCASSSDHRGAEAFFGQGTRLTVV.

The rearrangement links TRBV25-1 to TRBJ2-5; the match to TRBD2 covers 7 bases. Germline V lookup: CDR1 MGHDK, CDR2 SYGVNS. The CDR3 loop spans 17 amino acids. The junction had 12 bases not matched to a gene; V was cut back by 3 bases and J by 2 bases. Here the CDR3 reads CASSDLGRLAEQETQYF. The CDR3 nucleotides are TGTGCCAGCAGTGACCTAGGGCGGCTAGCGGAACAAGAGACCCAGTACTTC.

This chain uses TRBV2 with TRBJ2-2; 14 nucleotides match TRBD2. Trimming took 9 bases from V and 7 from J; bases not matched to a gene: 7. The CDR3 has 15 amino acids. Per the germline V gene, CDR1 is SNHLY and CDR2 is FYNNEI. The CDR3 region is CASRGLAGEDGELFF. CDR3 coding DNA: TGTGCCAGTAGGGGACTAGCGGGAGAAGACGGGGAGCTGTTTTTT.